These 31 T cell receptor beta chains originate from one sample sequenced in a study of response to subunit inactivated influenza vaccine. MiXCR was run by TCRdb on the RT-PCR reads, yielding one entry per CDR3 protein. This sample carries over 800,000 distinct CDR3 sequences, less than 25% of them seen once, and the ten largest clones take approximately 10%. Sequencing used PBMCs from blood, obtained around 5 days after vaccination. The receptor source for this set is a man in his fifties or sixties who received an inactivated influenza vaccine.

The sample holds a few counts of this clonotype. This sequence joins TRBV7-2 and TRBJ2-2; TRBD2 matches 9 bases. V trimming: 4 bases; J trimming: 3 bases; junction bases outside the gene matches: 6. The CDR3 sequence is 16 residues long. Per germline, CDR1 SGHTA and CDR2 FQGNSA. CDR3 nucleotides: TGTGCCAGCAGCTCCGAGCGGGAGGTTCACACCGGGGAGCTGTTTTTT. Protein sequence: CASSSEREVHTGELFF.

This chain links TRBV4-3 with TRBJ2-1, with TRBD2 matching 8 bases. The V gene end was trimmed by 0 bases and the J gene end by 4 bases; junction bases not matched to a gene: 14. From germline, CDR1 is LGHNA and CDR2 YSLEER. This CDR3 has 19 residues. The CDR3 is CASSQEPMASGLVYNEQFF. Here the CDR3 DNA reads TGCGCCAGCAGCCAAGAACCCATGGCTAGCGGGTTAGTGTACAATGAGCAGTTCTTC.

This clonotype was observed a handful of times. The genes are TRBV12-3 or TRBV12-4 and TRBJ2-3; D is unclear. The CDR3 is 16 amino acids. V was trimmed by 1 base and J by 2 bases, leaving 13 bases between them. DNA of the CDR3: TGTGCCAGCAGTTTAGAGGGCTATTCCAACACAGATACGCAGTATTTT. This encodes CASSLEGYSNTDTQYF.

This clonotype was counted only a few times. CDR3 sequence reads: CATSDSGTSGEQYF. The DNA for the CDR3 is TGTGCCACCAGTGACTCAGGGACTAGCGGTGAGCAGTACTTC. The chain has TRBV24-1 and TRBJ2-7; 11 bases agree with TRBD2. Per the germline V gene, CDR1 is KGHDR and CDR2 is SFDVKD. V lost 4 bases and J lost 7; bases outside the gene matches: 5. The CDR3 has 14 residues.

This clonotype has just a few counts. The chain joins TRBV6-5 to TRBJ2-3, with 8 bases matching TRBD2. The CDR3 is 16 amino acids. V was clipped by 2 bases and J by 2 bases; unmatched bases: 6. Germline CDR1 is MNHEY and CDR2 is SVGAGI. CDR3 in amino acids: CASSYHPGGDTDTQYF. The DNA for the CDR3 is TGTGCCAGCAGTTACCACCCGGGGGGGGACACAGATACGCAGTATTTT.

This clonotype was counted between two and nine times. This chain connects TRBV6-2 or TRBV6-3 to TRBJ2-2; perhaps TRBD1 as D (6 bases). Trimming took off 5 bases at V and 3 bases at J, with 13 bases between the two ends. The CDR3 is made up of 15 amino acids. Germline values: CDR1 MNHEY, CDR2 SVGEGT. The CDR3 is CASSSLNRDTGELFF. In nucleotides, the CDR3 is TGTGCCAGCAGTAGCCTAAACAGGGACACCGGGGAGCTGTTTTTT.

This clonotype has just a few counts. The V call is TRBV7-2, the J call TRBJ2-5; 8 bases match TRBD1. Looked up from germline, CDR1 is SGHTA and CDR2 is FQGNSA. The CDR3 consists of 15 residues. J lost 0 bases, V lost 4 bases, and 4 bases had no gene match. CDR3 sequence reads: CASSSWTGYQETQYF. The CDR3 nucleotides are TGTGCCAGCAGCTCCTGGACAGGGTACCAAGAGACCCAGTACTTC.

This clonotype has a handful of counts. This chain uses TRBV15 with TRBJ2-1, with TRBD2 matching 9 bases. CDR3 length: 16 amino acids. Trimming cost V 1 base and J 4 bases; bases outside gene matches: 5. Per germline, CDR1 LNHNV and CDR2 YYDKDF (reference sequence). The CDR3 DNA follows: TGTGCCACCAGCAGAGGGGTAGCGGGGGATTACAATGAGCAGTTCTTC. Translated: CATSRGVAGDYNEQFF.

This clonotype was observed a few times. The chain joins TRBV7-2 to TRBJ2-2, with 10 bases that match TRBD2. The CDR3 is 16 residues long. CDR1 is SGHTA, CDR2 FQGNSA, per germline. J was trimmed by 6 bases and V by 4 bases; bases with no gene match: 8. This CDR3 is CASSYLAGVFSGELFF. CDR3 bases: TGTGCCAGCAGCTACCTAGCGGGAGTTTTCTCCGGGGAGCTGTTTTTT.

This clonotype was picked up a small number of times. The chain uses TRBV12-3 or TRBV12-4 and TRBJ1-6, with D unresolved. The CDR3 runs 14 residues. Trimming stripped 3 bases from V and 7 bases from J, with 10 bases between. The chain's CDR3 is CASSFKGGNSPLHF. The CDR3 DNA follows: TGTGCCAGCAGTTTTAAGGGAGGAAATTCACCCCTCCACTTT.

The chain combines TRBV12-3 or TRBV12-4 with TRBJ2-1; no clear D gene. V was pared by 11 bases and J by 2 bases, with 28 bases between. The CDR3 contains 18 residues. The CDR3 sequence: CARCFVYGVRVAYNEQFF. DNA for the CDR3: TGTGCCCGCTGTTTCGTTTATGGGGTTAGGGTTGCCTACAATGAGCAGTTCTTC.

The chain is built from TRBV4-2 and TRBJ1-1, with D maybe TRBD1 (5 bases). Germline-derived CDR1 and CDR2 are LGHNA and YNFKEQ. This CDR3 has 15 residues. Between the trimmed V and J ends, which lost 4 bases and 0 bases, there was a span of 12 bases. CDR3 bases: TGTGCCAGCAGCCCTGAGGGGCCAATGAACACTGAAGCTTTCTTT. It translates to CASSPEGPMNTEAFF.

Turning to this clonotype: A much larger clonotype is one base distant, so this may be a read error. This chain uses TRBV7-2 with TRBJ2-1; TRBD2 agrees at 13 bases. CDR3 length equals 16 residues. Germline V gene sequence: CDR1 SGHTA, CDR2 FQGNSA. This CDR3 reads CASSLATSGGAHEQLF. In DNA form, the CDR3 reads TGTGCCAGCAGCTTGGCTACTAGCGGGGGGGCTCATGAGCAGCTCTTC. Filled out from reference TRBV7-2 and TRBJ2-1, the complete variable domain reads GAGVSQSPSNKVTEKGKDVELRCDPISGHTALYWYRQSLGQGLEFLIYFQGNSAPDKSGLPSDRFSAERTGGSVSTLTIQRTQQEDSAVYLCASSLATSGGAHEQLFGPGTRLTVL.

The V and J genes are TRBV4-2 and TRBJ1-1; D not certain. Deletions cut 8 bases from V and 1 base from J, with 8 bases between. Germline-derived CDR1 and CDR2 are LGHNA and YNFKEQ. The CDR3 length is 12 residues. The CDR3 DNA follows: TGTGCCAGCGGAGAGGAGAACACTGAAGCTTTCTTT. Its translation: CASGEENTEAFF.

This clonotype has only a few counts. The CDR3 region has the DNA TGTGCCAGCAGCCAGCCAAAGGGGGAGAGCCTCTACGAGCAGTACTTC. Protein product: CASSQPKGESLYEQYF. This chain uses TRBV7-2 with TRBJ2-7; TRBD1 is a possible D gene (6 bases). The CDR3 runs to 16 residues. V shed 5 bases and J shed 3 bases, with 20 bases lying between them. The germline V gene has CDR1 SGHTA and CDR2 FQGNSA.

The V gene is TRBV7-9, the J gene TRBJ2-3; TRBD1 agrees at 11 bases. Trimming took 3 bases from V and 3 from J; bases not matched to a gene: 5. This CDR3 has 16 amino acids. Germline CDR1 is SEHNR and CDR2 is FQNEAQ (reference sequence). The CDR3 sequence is CASSFWTGGRTDTQYF. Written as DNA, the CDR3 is TGTGCCAGCAGCTTCTGGACAGGGGGCAGGACAGATACGCAGTATTTT.

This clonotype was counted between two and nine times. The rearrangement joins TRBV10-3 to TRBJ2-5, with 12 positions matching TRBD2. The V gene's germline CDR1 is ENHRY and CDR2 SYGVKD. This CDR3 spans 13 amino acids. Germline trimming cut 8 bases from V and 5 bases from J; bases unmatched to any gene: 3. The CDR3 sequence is CAIGLAGTETQYF. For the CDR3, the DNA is TGTGCCATCGGACTAGCGGGAACTGAGACCCAGTACTTC.

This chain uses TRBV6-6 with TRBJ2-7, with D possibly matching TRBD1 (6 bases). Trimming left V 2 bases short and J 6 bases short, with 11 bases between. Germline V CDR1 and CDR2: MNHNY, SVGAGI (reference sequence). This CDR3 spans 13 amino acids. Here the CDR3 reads CASSYLRGAEQYF. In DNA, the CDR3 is TGTGCCAGCAGTTACCTCAGGGGAGCCGAGCAGTACTTC.

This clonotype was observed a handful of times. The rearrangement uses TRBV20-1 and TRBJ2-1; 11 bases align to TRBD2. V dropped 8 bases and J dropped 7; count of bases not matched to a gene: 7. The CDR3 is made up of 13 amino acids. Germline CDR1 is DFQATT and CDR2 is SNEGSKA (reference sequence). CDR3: CSTLAGGGNEQFF. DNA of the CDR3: TGCAGTACGCTAGCGGGAGGAGGGAATGAGCAGTTCTTC.

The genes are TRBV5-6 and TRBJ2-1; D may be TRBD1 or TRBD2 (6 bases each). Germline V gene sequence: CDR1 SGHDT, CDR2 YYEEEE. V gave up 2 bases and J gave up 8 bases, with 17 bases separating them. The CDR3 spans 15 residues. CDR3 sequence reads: CASSFTGRTMDEQFF. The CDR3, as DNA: TGTGCCAGCAGCTTTACAGGGAGGACAATGGATGAGCAGTTCTTC.

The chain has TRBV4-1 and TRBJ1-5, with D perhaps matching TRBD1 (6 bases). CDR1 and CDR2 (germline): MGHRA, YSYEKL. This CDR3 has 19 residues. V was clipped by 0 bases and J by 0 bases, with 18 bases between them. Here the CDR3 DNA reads TGCGCCAGCAGCCAAGATACAGGGTCCCCATCTTATAGCAATCAGCCCCAGCATTTT. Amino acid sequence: CASSQDTGSPSYSNQPQHF.

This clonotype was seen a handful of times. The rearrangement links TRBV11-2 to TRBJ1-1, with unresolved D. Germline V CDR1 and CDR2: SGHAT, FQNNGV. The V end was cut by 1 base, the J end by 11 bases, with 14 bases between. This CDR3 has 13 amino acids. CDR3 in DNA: TGTGCCAGCAGCTTAGGGGTTCTGGGTCAGGCTTTCTTT. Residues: CASSLGVLGQAFF.

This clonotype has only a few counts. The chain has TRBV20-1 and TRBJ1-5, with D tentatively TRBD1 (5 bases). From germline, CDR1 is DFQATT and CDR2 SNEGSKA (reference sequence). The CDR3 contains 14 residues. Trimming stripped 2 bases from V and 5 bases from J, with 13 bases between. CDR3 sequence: CSARPQAPYQPQHF. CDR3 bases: TGCAGTGCTAGACCACAGGCGCCCTATCAGCCCCAGCATTTT.

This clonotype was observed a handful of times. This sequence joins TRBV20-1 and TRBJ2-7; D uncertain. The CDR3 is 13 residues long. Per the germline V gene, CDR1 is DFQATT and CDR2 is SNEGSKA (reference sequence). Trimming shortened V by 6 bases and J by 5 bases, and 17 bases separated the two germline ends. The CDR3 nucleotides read TGCAGTGCCCGTGGAAGTGGCCGCCACGAGCAGTACTTC. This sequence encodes CSARGSGRHEQYF.

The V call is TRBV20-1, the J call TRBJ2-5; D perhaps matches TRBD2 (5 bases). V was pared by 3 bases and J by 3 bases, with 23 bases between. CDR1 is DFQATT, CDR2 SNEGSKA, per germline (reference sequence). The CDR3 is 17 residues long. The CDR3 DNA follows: TGCAGTGCTAGTTTATGGGAGCGAGCCCAGATCAAAGAGACCCAGTACTTC. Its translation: CSASLWERAQIKETQYF.

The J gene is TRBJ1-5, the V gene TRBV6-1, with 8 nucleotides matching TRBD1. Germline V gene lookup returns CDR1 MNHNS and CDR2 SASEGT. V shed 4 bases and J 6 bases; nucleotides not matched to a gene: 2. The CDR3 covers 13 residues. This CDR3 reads CASSGTGSQPQHF. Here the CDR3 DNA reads TGTGCCAGCAGTGGGACAGGGAGTCAGCCCCAGCATTTT.

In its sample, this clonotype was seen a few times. The CDR3: CASSTDYLSAETQYF. CDR3 nucleotides: TGTGCCAGCAGTACGGACTACCTGTCGGCAGAGACCCAGTACTTC. The chain combines TRBV28 with TRBJ2-5; maybe TRBD2 (6 bases). The CDR3 is 15 residues long. V lost 5 bases to trimming and J lost 4 bases, with 17 bases between them. Germline V gene data show CDR1 as MDHEN and CDR2 as SYDVKM. The full variable domain, with the rest looked up from reference TRBV28 and TRBJ2-5, is DVKVTQSSRYLVKRTGEKVFLECVQDMDHENMFWYRQDPGLGLRLIYFSYDVKMKEKGDIPEGYSVSREKKERFSLILESASTNQTSMYLCASSTDYLSAETQYFGPGTRLLVL.

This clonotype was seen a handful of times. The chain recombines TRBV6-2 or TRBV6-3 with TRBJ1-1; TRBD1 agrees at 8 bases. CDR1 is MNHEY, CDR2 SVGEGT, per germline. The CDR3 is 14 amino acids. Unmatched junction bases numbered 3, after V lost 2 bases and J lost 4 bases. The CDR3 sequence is CASSYRGQGTEAFF. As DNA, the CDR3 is TGTGCCAGCAGTTACCGTGGACAGGGCACTGAAGCTTTCTTT.

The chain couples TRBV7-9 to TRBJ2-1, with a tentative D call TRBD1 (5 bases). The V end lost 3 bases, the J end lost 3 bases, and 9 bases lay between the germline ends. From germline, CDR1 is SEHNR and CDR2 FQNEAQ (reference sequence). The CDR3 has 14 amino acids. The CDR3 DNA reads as TGTGCCAGCAGCTTTGGGGCCTTCTACAATGAGCAGTTCTTC. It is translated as CASSFGAFYNEQFF.

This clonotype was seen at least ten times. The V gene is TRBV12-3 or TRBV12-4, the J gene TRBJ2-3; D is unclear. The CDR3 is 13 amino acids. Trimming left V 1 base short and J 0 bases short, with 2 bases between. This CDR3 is CASSLVSTDTQYF. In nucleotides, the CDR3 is TGTGCCAGCAGTTTAGTTAGCACAGATACGCAGTATTTT.

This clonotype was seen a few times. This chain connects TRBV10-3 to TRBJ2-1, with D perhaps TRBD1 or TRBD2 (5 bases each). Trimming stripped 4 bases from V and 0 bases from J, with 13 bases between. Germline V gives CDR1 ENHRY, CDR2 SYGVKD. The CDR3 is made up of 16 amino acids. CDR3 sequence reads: CAISATGPSSYNEQFF. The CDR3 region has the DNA TGTGCCATCAGTGCGACGGGACCTAGCTCCTACAATGAGCAGTTCTTC.